Below, 6 T cell receptor beta chains from the same sample are listed, as sequenced in a study of cytomegalovirus exposure and HLA in healthy donors. The PCR was carried out with 60 Vbeta primers and 13 Jbeta primers. The data were produced by immunoSEQ multiplex PCR, yet TCRdb's version contains in-frame clones alone and is incomplete. The data contain about 97,000 clones, around 85% of them singletons. The sample was PBMCs. All receptors derive from a man aged 25-40 years in good health and CMV-seronegative.

The chain joins TRBV7-8 to TRBJ2-7; 8 nucleotides line up with TRBD2. The CDR3 spans 16 residues. The germline gives CDR1 SGHVS, CDR2 FQNEAQ. The ends lost 2 bases at V and 3 bases at J; junction bases unmatched: 9. The CDR3 spells CASSLSGGADIYEQYF. DNA of the CDR3: TGTGCCAGCAGCTTATCGGGAGGGGCCGACATCTACGAGCAGTACTTC.

The rearrangement links TRBV5-1 to TRBJ2-1; D possibly corresponds to TRBD1 (6 bases). Germline loops: CDR1 SGHRS, CDR2 YFSETQ. The CDR3 sequence is 15 residues long. Trimming left V 1 base short and J 5 bases short, with 13 bases between. The chain's CDR3 is CASSLNRDNNNEQFF. The CDR3, as DNA: TGCGCCAGCAGCTTGAACAGGGACAACAACAATGAGCAGTTCTTC.

V usage is TRBV2 and J usage is TRBJ2-1; TRBD1 is a possible D gene (6 bases). The germline V gene has CDR1 SNHLY and CDR2 FYNNEI. Between the trimmed V and J ends, which lost 5 bases and 4 bases, there was a span of 18 bases. CDR3 length: 16 amino acids. CDR3 in amino acids: CASSPRGGRTYNEQFF. The CDR3 coding sequence is TGTGCCAGCAGTCCTCGAGGGGGACGAACATACAATGAGCAGTTCTTC.

The V call is TRBV7-3, the J call TRBJ2-3; TRBD1 aligns across 10 bases. The CDR3 totals 15 residues. The ends lost 4 bases at V and 4 bases at J; junction bases unmatched: 5. CDR1 and CDR2 from the germline V gene are SGHTA and FQGTGA. CDR3 sequence: CASSSPDRGADTQYF. The CDR3 DNA sequence: TGTGCCAGCAGCTCGCCGGACAGGGGGGCAGATACGCAGTATTTT.

This clone was picked up a small number of times. This chain connects TRBV19 to TRBJ1-4; 8 bases match TRBD1. The CDR3 spans 14 residues. Germline lookup yields CDR1 LNHDA and CDR2 SQIVND (reference sequence). With 5 bases clipped from V and 11 bases from J, the junction kept 10 bases outside the gene matches. The chain's CDR3 is CASSSRDRQEKLFF. CDR3 nucleotides: TGTGCCAGTAGTTCGCGGGACAGGCAAGAGAAACTGTTTTTT.

This chain connects TRBV27 to TRBJ2-3; 11 bases are shared with TRBD2. CDR3 size: 17 residues. Germline CDR1 reads MNHEY; CDR2 reads SMNVEV (reference sequence). J was trimmed by 0 bases and V by 5 bases; bases with no gene match: 7. This CDR3 reads CASSLRLAGTSTDTQYF. CDR3 DNA sequence: TGTGCCAGCAGTCTCAGACTAGCGGGGACAAGCACAGATACGCAGTATTTT.